This passage covers 13 T cell receptor beta chains from one sample sequenced in a study of monozygotic twins with inflammatory bowel disease. Reprocessing the 5' RACE reads, TCRdb reports a single entry for every CDR3 protein and omits DNA. Its table records fewer than 150,000 distinct CDR3 sequences. Material for sequencing was blood. The receptors derive from a human donor with ulcerative colitis or Crohn's disease, or a healthy co-twin of an affected twin (not recorded which).

CDR3 protein: CASSIQGPGAYEQYF. The chain has TRBV19 and TRBJ2-7; TCRdb proposes TRBD1, but this gene call is untestable without DNA. This CDR3 comprises 15 residues. Per germline, CDR1 LNHDA and CDR2 SQIVND (reference sequence).

CDR3: CASTPRGGGDSNQPQHF. V and J are TRBV19 and TRBJ1-5. In germline, CDR1 is LNHDA, CDR2 SQIVND (reference sequence). The CDR3 extends over 17 amino acids.

The chain is built from TRBV30 and TRBJ1-2; as DNA is missing, the TRBD1 call by TCRdb cannot be tested. Per germline, CDR1 GTSNPN and CDR2 SVGIG (reference sequence). The CDR3 extends over 12 amino acids. The CDR3 protein is CAWALGVGGYTF. Supplemented by reference TRBV30 and TRBJ1-2, the full variable domain reads SQTIHQWPATLVQPVGSPLSLECTVEGTSNPNLYWYRQAAGRGLQLLFYSVGIGQISSEVPQNLSASRPQDRQFILSSKKLLLSDSGFYLCAWALGVGGYTFGSGTRLTVV.

This rearrangement joins TRBV7-9 to TRBJ1-5; TCRdb designates TRBD1, a call that cannot be tested without DNA. The germline V gene encodes CDR1 SEHNR and CDR2 FQNEAQ (reference sequence). This CDR3 comprises 15 residues. CDR3: CASSLGRAGNQPQHF.

The rearrangement joins TRBV14 to TRBJ2-5. The CDR3 spans 15 residues. CDR1 and CDR2 (germline): SGHDN, FVKESK. CDR3 amino acids: CASSQDRSNQETQYF.

This chain uses TRBV4-2 with TRBJ2-7. Per germline, CDR1 LGHNA and CDR2 YNFKEQ. The CDR3 loop spans 13 amino acids. The CDR3 region is CASSQDLYYEQYF.

V is TRBV19 and J is TRBJ2-5. CDR1 and CDR2 from the germline V gene are LNHDA and SQIVND (reference sequence). This CDR3 has 14 amino acids. CDR3 region: CASSIKLSQETQYF.

The rearrangement uses TRBV20-1 and TRBJ2-1; the D call from TCRdb, TRBD2, cannot be confirmed without DNA. This CDR3 contains 14 residues. Per the germline V gene, CDR1 is DFQATT and CDR2 is SNEGSKA (reference sequence). CDR3 loop: CSAWTSGRYNEQFF.

This chain uses TRBV4-2 with TRBJ2-5. Germline CDR1 reads LGHNA; CDR2 reads YNFKEQ. The CDR3 has 17 residues. This CDR3 is CASSQDGVTAFQETQYF.

The chain recombines TRBV28 with TRBJ2-7; TCRdb returns TRBD1, unconfirmable since there is no DNA. Germline CDR1 is MDHEN and CDR2 is SYDVKM. This CDR3 has 13 amino acids. The CDR3 here is CASSFRDRVEQYF.

V gene TRBV20-1 combines with J gene TRBJ2-7; TCRdb gives TRBD1 as the D gene, but with no DNA this cannot be confirmed. Germline V gives CDR1 DFQATT, CDR2 SNEGSKA (reference sequence). The CDR3 runs to 14 residues. The CDR3 loop is CSADDRIRSYEQYF.

This CDR3 is CASSGYGTGNDEQYF. The chain carries TRBV5-1 and TRBJ2-7; TCRdb picks TRBD1, but there is no DNA to check that call. Germline values: CDR1 SGHRS, CDR2 YFSETQ. This CDR3 region has 15 residues.

This chain connects TRBV29-1 to TRBJ2-1; the TCRdb call, TRBD2, lacks DNA for checking. Germline lookup yields CDR1 SQVTM and CDR2 ANQGSEA. CDR3 length: 12 residues. CDR3 sequence reads: CSVDYLAGEQFF.